This T cell receptor beta chain emerged from a study of T cells expressing NK-cell markers (dated by TCRdb to about 2020). About the investigation overall: Three sorted T-cell subsets (CD3+CD56+NKG2C+, CD3+CD56+NKG2C- and CD3+CD56-NKG2C+) from about 8 donors had their TCR beta-chain repertoires profiled. Among the eight sequenced donors, seven were HCMV-seropositive and one was HCMV-seronegative. All eight donors whose samples were sequenced were randomly selected healthy volunteers, three of them men and five women. Illumina HiSeq 2000/2500, MiSeq or NextSeq was used to sequence libraries as 2 x 150 bp reads. On the study overall, not on this receptor specifically: Those dominant clonotypes were again the most abundant among CD3+CD56-NKG2C+ cells in a handful of donors, at about 25-60.1%. In 5 to 7 donors, the dominant CD3+CD56+NKG2C+ clonotypes ranked among the top 10 CD8+ clonotypes, making up about 1.0-7.5% of CD8+ T cells. It remained unclear whether the expanded NKG2C-expressing T cell clones were specific for HCMV antigens.

Sequencing took place on an Illumina HiSeq 2000. TCR beta cDNA libraries were prepared using 5'RACE template switching, which introduced a universal primer site and unique molecular identifiers. Priming for cDNA synthesis came from the TCR beta constant segment, and two successive PCR amplification steps followed. The study's processing was this. MIGEC was used to demultiplex reads and group reads by UMI, and MiTCR was used to assemble and quantify clonotypes. To exclude erroneous sequences, any TCR cDNA sequence not supported by at least two reads was discarded. Downstream repertoire analysis used the tcR package, and clonotypes were matched across fractions by CDR3 nucleotide sequence plus V segment. VDJmatch was used to annotate antigen specificity against VDJdb, with one amino acid substitution allowed in CDR3. The reads were reprocessed in TCRdb, with one entry per CDR3 protein sequence and no accompanying DNA. The V and J calls were not made by the authors but by TCRdb's processing. This specimen's table enumerates 350,000 to 450,000 distinct CDR3 sequences. The ten largest clones capture around 5.3% of the sample.

A commercial ELISA kit detecting HCMV-specific IgG in serum was used to determine HCMV serostatus. Peripheral blood mononuclear cells were isolated from blood by Ficoll density gradient centrifugation. About this clonotype: No cognate antigen has been identified for it.

The sequenced sample consisted of blood T cells: a sorted CD56 or NKG2C T cell subset, CD4+ or CD8+ T cells, or bulk PBMC T cells (not recorded which). This TCR was sampled from a man aged 18 to 70 in good health.

CDR3 region: CATSRDLEGGFHEQYF. This chain is built from TRBV15 and TRBJ2-7; the TRBD1 assignment by TCRdb is unverifiable without DNA. The CDR3, cysteine through phenylalanine, is 16 amino acids long. No DNA appears here. The germline V gene (reference sequence) yields LNHNV for CDR1 and YYDKDF for CDR2.